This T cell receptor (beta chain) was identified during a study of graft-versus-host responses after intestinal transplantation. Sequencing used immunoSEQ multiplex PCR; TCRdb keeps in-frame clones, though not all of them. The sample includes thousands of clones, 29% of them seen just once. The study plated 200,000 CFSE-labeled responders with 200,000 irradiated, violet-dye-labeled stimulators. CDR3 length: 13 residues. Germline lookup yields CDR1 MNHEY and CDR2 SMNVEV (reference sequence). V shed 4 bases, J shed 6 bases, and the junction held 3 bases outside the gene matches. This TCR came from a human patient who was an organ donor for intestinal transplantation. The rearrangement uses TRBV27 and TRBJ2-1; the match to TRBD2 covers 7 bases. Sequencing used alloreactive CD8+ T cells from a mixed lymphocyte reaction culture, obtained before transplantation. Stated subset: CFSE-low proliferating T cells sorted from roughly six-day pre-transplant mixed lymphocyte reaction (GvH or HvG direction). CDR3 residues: CASSWGGSNEQFF. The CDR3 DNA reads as TGTGCCAGCAGTTGGGGAGGGTCCAATGAGCAGTTCTTC.